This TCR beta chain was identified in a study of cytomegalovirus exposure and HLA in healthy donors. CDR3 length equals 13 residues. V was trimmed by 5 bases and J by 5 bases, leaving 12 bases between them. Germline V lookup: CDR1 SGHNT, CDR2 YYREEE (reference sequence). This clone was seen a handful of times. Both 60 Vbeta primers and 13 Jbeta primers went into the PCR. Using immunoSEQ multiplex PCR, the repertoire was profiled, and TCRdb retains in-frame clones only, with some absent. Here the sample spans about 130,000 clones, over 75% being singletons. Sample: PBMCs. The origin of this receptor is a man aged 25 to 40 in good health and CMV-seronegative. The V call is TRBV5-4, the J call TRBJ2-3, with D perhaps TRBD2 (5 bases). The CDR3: CASRRFAGDTQYF. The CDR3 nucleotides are TGTGCCAGCAGGCGGTTCGCGGGAGATACGCAGTATTTT.